This T cell receptor beta chain is from a study of CD8+ T cells in alopecia areata. Study as a whole: Treated patients took oral tofacitinib at 5 to 10 mg twice daily.

Extracted from the samples, RNA was reverse transcribed into cDNA to serve as the sequencing template. Measured with immunoSEQ multiplex PCR; TCRdb has only the in-frame clones, and not every one. Among about 200,000 clones listed, 45% to 65% were seen once. The CDR3 extends over 16 amino acids. Germline assignment: CDR1 SGHVS and CDR2 FQNEAQ. V was cut by 1 base and J by 0 bases, with 7 bases left in between. Treatment given: oral pan-JAK inhibitor, 5-10 mg twice daily. The TCR comes from a human donor with alopecia areata. This chain joins TRBV7-8 and TRBJ2-6, with D hard to call. The source was CD4+ T cells sorted from blood, collected at week 4, from a patient treated with tofacitinib. The CDR3 DNA reads TGTGCCAGCAGCTTAGTACACTCCTCTGGGGCCAACGTCCTGACTTTC. Translation gives CASSLVHSSGANVLTF.